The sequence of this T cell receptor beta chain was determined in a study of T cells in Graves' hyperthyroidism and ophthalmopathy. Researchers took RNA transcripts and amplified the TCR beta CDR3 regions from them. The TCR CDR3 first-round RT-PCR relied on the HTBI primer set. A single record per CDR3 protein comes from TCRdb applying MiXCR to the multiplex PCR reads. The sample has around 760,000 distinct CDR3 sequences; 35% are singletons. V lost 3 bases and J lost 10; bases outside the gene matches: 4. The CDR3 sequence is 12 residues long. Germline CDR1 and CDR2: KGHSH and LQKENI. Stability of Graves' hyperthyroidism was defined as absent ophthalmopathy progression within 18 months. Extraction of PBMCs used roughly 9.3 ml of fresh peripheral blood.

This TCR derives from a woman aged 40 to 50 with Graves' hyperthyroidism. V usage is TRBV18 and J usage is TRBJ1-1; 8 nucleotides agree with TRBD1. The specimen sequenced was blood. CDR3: CASSPRDRGAFF. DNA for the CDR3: TGTGCCAGCTCACCGCGAGACAGGGGAGCTTTCTTT.